These T cell receptor beta chains were read from a single sample in a study of blood T cell repertoires in COVID-19. Libraries were prepared by immunoSEQ multiplex PCR; TCRdb keeps only in-frame clonotypes and omits some of them. In the table there are fewer than 650,000 clones, approximately 88% of which are singletons. Sequenced: peripheral blood. The receptors derive from a woman in her forties or fifties with COVID-19, enrolled during active disease. Each CDR3 is given with its conserved first and last residue. A D gene is named only where the DNA matches it firmly. Not all rows give a size; the values are once, few, many and, for expanded clones, a class.

J gene	V gene	clone size	D gene	CDR3 protein	CDR3 DNA
TRBJ2-5	TRBV5-4	.	TRBD2	CASSVPGTSGRETQYF	TGTGCCAGCAGCGTCCCCGGGACTAGCGGGAGAGAGACCCAGTACTTC
TRBJ1-2	TRBV27	once	.	CAAGAARPPGGYTF	TGTGCCGCTGGGGCAGCTCGACCCCCTGGTGGCTACACCTTC
TRBJ1-5	TRBV6-1	.	.	CASSEAGHNFQPQHF	TGTGCCAGCAGTGAAGCCGGACACAATTTCCAGCCCCAGCATTTT
TRBJ2-5	TRBV20-1	.	.	CSAFGQETQYF	TGCAGTGCCTTCGGGCAAGAGACCCAGTACTTC
TRBJ2-7	TRBV20-1	.	.	CSLPGAYEQYF	TGCAGTTTGCCAGGGGCCTACGAGCAGTACTTC
TRBJ1-5	TRBV27	.	.	CASKALGQGPYSNQPQHF	TGTGCCAGCAAAGCTCTGGGGCAGGGGCCTTATAGCAATCAGCCCCAGCATTTT
TRBJ1-2	TRBV7-2	.	.	CASSLVIGENGYTF	TGTGCCAGCAGCTTAGTAATCGGAGAAAATGGCTACACCTTC
TRBJ2-3	TRBV20-1	.	.	CSASVARGMDTQYF	TGCAGTGCTAGTGTCGCGCGGGGCATGGATACGCAGTATTTT
TRBJ1-1	TRBV18	few	.	CASSPSTDRMNTEAFF	TGTGCCAGCTCACCCTCAACAGACAGGATGAACACTGAAGCTTTCTTT
TRBJ1-1	TRBV27	.	TRBD1	CASSFDRGTEAFF	TGTGCCAGCAGCTTCGACAGGGGAACTGAAGCTTTCTTT
TRBJ1-3	TRBV13	.	.	CASSLEMGGSGNTIYF	TGTGCCAGCAGCTTAGAGATGGGGGGCTCTGGAAACACCATATATTTT
TRBJ1-2	TRBV5-4	.	.	CASSAGSGTLNYGYTF	TGTGCCAGCAGCGCGGGCTCCGGGACACTTAACTATGGCTACACCTTC
TRBJ1-1	TRBV29-1	.	TRBD1	CSVVQGYAEAFF	TGCAGCGTTGTACAGGGGTACGCTGAAGCTTTCTTT
TRBJ2-7	TRBV5-6	.	.	CASSLGRGSYEQYF	TGTGCCAGCAGCTTGGGTAGGGGCTCCTACGAGCAGTACTTC
TRBJ1-6	TRBV14	few	.	CASSQRSPYNSPLHF	TGTGCCAGCAGCCAACGGAGTCCCTATAATTCACCCCTCCACTTT
TRBJ1-2	TRBV29-1	.	.	CSAPLDSYGYTF	TGCAGCGCACCCCTTGACAGCTATGGCTACACCTTC
TRBJ1-4	TRBV24-1	once	TRBD1	CATSDSRQGGSDEKLFF	TGTGCCACCAGTGATTCCCGACAGGGGGGCTCGGATGAAAAACTGTTTTTT
TRBJ2-2	TRBV19	.	TRBD2	CASWMTSGGAGYVGELFF	TGTGCCAGTTGGATGACTAGCGGGGGGGCCGGGTATGTCGGGGAGCTGTTTTTT
TRBJ2-1	TRBV7-6	.	.	CASSLSGWEYNEQFF	TGTGCCAGCAGCTTATCTGGATGGGAGTACAATGAGCAGTTCTTC
TRBJ2-3	TRBV14	.	TRBD2	CASRGGITTDTQYF	TGTGCCAGCAGGGGAGGGATCACCACAGATACGCAGTATTTT
TRBJ2-7	TRBV27	.	.	CASSPSYEQYF	TGTGCCAGCAGTCCTTCCTACGAGCAGTACTTC
TRBJ2-1	TRBV2	.	TRBD2	CAISTGGVYNEQFF	TGTGCCATCTCTACCGGGGGGGTATACAATGAGCAGTTCTTC
TRBJ2-7	TRBV9	.	.	CASSVSPGDTYEQYF	TGTGCCAGCAGCGTGTCCCCGGGGGATACCTACGAGCAGTACTTC